This T cell receptor (beta chain) was retrieved from a study of blood T cell repertoires in COVID-19. The CDR3 covers 14 residues. Trimming left V 0 bases short and J 7 bases short, with 7 bases between. Germline CDR1 reads MNHEY; CDR2 reads SVGAGI. Clones were sequenced by immunoSEQ multiplex PCR, and TCRdb holds only the in-frame ones, with some missing. The sample holds 250,000 or so clones; 70% to 90% are singletons and the top ten take 5.5% to 7.5%. V gene TRBV6-5 combines with J gene TRBJ1-6; possible D gene TRBD1, 5 bases. The specimen was peripheral blood. The receptor comes from a woman between 55 and 75 years old with active or convalescent COVID-19. Here the CDR3 DNA reads TGTGCCAGCAGTTACTCAGGGGCAAATTCACCCCTCCACTTT. The encoded protein is CASSYSGANSPLHF.